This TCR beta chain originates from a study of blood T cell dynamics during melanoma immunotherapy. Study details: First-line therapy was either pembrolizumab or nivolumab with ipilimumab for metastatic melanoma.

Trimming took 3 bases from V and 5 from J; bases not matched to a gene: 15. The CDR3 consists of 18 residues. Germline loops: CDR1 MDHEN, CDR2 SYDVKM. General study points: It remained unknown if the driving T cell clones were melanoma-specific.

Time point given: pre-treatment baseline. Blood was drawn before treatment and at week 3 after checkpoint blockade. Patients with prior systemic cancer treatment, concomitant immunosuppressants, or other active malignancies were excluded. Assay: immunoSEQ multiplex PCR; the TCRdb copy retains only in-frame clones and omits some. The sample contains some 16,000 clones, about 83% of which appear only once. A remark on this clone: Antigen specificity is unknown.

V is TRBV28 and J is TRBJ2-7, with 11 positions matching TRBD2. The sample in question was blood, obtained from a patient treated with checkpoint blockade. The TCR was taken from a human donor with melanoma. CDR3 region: CASSFLAGGTHGLDEQYF. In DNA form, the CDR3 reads TGTGCCAGCAGTTTCCTAGCGGGGGGAACCCATGGACTTGACGAGCAGTACTTC.